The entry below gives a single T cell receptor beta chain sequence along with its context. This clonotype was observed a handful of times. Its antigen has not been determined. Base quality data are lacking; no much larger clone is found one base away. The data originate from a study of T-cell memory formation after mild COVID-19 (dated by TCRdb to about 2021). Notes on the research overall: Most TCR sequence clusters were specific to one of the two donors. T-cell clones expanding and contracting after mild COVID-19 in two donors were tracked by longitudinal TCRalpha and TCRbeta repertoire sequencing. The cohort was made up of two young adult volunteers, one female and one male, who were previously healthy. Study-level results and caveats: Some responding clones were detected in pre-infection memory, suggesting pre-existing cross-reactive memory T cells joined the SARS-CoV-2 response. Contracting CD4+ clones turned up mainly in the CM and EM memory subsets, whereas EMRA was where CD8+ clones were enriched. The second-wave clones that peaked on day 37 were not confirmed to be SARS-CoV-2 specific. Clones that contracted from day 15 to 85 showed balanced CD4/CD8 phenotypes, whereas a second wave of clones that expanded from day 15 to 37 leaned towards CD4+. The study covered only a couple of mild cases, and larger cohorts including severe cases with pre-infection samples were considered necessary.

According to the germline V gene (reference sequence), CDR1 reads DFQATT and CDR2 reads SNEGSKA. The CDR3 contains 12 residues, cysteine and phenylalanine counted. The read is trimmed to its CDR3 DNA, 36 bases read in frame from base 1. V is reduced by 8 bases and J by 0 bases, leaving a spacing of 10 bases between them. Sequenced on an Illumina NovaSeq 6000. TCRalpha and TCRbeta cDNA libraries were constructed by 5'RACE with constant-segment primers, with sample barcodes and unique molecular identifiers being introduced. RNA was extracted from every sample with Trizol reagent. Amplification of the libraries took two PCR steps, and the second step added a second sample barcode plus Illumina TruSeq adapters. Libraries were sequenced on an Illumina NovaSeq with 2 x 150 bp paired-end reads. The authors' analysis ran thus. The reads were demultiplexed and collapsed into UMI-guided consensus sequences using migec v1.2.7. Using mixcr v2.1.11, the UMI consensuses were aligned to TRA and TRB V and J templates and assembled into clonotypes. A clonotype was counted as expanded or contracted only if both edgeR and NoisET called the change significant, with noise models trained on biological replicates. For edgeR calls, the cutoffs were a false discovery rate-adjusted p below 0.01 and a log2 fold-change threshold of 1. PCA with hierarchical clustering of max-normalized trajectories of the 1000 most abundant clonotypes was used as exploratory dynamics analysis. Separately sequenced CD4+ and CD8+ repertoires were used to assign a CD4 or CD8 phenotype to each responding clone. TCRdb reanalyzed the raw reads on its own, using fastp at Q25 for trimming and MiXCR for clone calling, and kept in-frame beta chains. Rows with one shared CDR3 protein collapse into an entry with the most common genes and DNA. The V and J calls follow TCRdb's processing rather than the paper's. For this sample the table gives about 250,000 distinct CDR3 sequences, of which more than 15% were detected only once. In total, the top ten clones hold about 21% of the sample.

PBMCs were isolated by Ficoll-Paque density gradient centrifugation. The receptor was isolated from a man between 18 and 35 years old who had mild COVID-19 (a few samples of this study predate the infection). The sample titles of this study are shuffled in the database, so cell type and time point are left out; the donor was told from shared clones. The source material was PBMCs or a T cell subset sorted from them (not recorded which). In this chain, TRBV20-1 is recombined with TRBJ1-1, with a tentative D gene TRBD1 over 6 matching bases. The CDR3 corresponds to CSTTGMNTEAFF. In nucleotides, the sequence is TGCAGTACCACAGGGATGAACACTGAAGCTTTCTTT.